The text below deals with one T cell receptor beta chain. These data belong to a study of shared clonotypes between healthy human individuals. Produced via immunoSEQ multiplex PCR; TCRdb's table is partial and in-frame only. The table has about a million clones, about 77% seen once. This receptor was identified in a man aged 18 to 29 in good health. Sample: memory CD4+ T cells sorted from blood. Subset noted: CD45RA-negative fraction.

CDR3 protein: CASTLGGDQPQHF. The DNA for the CDR3 is TGTGCCAGCACCTTGGGGGGAGACCAGCCCCAGCATTTT. The chain recombines TRBV7-2 with TRBJ1-5; possible D gene TRBD1, 5 bases. The CDR3 loop spans 13 amino acids. V was clipped by 7 bases and J by 7 bases, with 14 bases between them. Per germline, CDR1 SGHTA and CDR2 FQGNSA.